A selection of T cell receptor beta chains follows, all from one sample in a study of blood T cells in healthy people across ages. TCRdb independently ran MiXCR on the 5' RACE reads; one entry per CDR3 protein. The table lists hundreds of thousands of distinct CDR3 sequences, about 42% of them singletons. The sample consisted of blood. These receptors all come from a man in his 60s in good health. Each CDR3 is given with its conserved first and last residue. D genes are given only for firm matches. Part of the rows lack a size; the others show once, few, many or a class for expanded clones.

.	TRBV6-6	.	TRBJ1-1	TGTGCCAGCAGACCCGACCGTTACTTAACCTTTGCTTTCTTT	CASRPDRYLTFAFF
few	TRBV6-2/TRBV6-3	.	TRBJ2-7	TGTGCCAGCACCAAGAGCTACGAGCAGTACTTC	CASTKSYEQYF
once	TRBV19	.	TRBJ1-5	TGTGCCAGTAGCCGATCACGCCAGCCCCAGCATTTT	CASSRSRQPQHF
.	TRBV5-1	TRBD1	TRBJ2-7	TGCGCCAGCAGCTTGGCTCCAGGGGGCGTCTCCTACGAGCAGTACTTC	CASSLAPGGVSYEQYF
.	TRBV28	TRBD2	TRBJ2-5	TGTGCCAGCAGTTCTCGACTAGCGGGTGACGAAGAGACCCAGTACTTC	CASSSRLAGDEETQYF
many	TRBV4-1	TRBD1	TRBJ2-5	TGCGCCAGCAGCCAAGGGACAGGGAAGCAGGAGACCCAGTACTTC	CASSQGTGKQETQYF
.	TRBV4-3	.	TRBJ1-5	TGCGCCAGCAGCCAAGATCGCGGTCCCGGGCAGCCCCAGCATTTT	CASSQDRGPGQPQHF
few	TRBV10-2	TRBD2	TRBJ2-3	TGCGCCAGCAGTGATAAGCGGGGGTCGTCGGATACGCAGTATTTT	CASSDKRGSSDTQYF
few	TRBV6-2/TRBV6-3	.	TRBJ2-5	TGTGCCAGCAGTTACGGAACAGGGAGCCTTCAGACTGGGCAGTACTTC	CASSYGTGSLQTGQYF
few	TRBV29-1	.	TRBJ1-2	TGCAGCGTTGAAGGCCGCAGTGACCAGGCGTCCTATGGCTACACCTTC	CSVEGRSDQASYGYTF
few	TRBV6-2/TRBV6-3	.	TRBJ2-5	TGTGCCAGCAGTTACCGGGTTGGTGTCCAGGAGACCCAGTACTTC	CASSYRVGVQETQYF
few	TRBV20-1	.	TRBJ1-6	TGCAGTGCTAGCGACAGCCTGAACAATTCACCCCTCCACTTT	CSASDSLNNSPLHF
many	TRBV12-3/TRBV12-4	TRBD1	TRBJ2-1	TGTGCCAGCAGTCCCGGGACAGGGCTCTACAATGAGCAGTTCTTC	CASSPGTGLYNEQFF
.	TRBV7-2	TRBD1	TRBJ2-7	TGTGCCAGCAGTTCGACAGGGGGCCTTTCCTACGAGCAGTACTTC	CASSSTGGLSYEQYF
few	TRBV20-1	TRBD1	TRBJ2-3	TGCAGTGCCCGAACAGACAGGGCTAAAGATACGCAGTATTTT	CSARTDRAKDTQYF
many	TRBV20-1	.	TRBJ2-7	TGCAGTGCTAGAACAGCCTACGAGCAGTACTTC	CSARTAYEQYF
.	TRBV11-2	.	TRBJ2-5	TGTGCCAACAGCTCTCAGGGGTCCACAGAGACCCAGTACTTC	CANSSQGSTETQYF
few	TRBV7-2	TRBD1	TRBJ2-2	TGTGCCAGCAGCCGGGACAGCCCGAACACCGGGGAGCTGTTTTTT	CASSRDSPNTGELFF
.	TRBV6-2/TRBV6-3	TRBD2	TRBJ2-1	TGTGCCAGCAGTTATTCTCCTTCGGGACTAGCGGGAAATGAGCAGTTCTTC	CASSYSPSGLAGNEQFF
.	TRBV5-4	.	TRBJ2-5	TGTGCCAGCAGCCAACCGGACTACCAAGAGACCCAGTACTTC	CASSQPDYQETQYF
.	TRBV29-1	.	TRBJ2-7	TGCAGCGTTCGCCGGGACCGGACCTACAATGAGCAGTACTTC	CSVRRDRTYNEQYF
.	TRBV10-3	.	TRBJ1-4	TGTGCCATCAGTGACAGGGAGGGTGAAAAACTGTTTTTT	CAISDREGEKLFF
.	TRBV7-8	.	TRBJ2-5	TGTGCCAGCAGCCGAGGGACATTAGCAGAGACCCAGTACTTC	CASSRGTLAETQYF
.	TRBV5-1	.	TRBJ2-1	TGCGCCAGCAGCTTAGGGTGGGGATTGGTCGACAATGAGCAGTTCTTC	CASSLGWGLVDNEQFF
few	TRBV7-9	TRBD2	TRBJ2-5	TGTGCCAGCAGCCGGGGGGGAACCGAGACCCAGTACTTC	CASSRGGTETQYF
.	TRBV2	.	TRBJ2-4	TGTGCCAGCAGTTTGGACATCAAAGACATTCAGTACTTC	CASSLDIKDIQYF
few	TRBV6-2/TRBV6-3	TRBD2	TRBJ2-1	TGTGCCAGCAGTTACTCTCGGACTAGCCCCAATGAGCAGTTCTTC	CASSYSRTSPNEQFF
few	TRBV29-1	TRBD1	TRBJ1-4	TGCAGCGTTGGGGACAGAAAGAATGAAAAACTGTTTTTT	CSVGDRKNEKLFF
.	TRBV5-6	.	TRBJ2-5	TGTGCCAGCAGCCTTACCGACAGGAGAACCGGGACCCAGTACTTC	CASSLTDRRTGTQYF
.	TRBV6-5	.	TRBJ1-6	TGTGCCAGCGGTAGAGGAGGGACGGCATCACCCCTCCACTTT	CASGRGGTASPLHF
.	TRBV7-9	.	TRBJ2-7	TGTGCCAGCAGCTTCAGCCCCTTGGGCGAGCAGTACTTC	CASSFSPLGEQYF
.	TRBV6-5	.	TRBJ1-5	TGTGCCAGCAGGGATTCGGGGACCATCAATCAGCCCCAGCATTTT	CASRDSGTINQPQHF
.	TRBV9	.	TRBJ1-2	TGTGCCAGCAGCGTAATGGACAGACACTACACCTTC	CASSVMDRHYTF
.	TRBV7-3	.	TRBJ2-7	TGTGCCAGCAGCGAAGGCCAAAGCTCCTACAATGAGCAGTACTTC	CASSEGQSSYNEQYF
.	TRBV6-1	TRBD2	TRBJ2-3	TGTGCCAGCAGTGAATTGGGACTAGCATCACTAGATACGCAGTATTTT	CASSELGLASLDTQYF
.	TRBV20-1	TRBD1	TRBJ2-1	TGCAGTACTAGCCTAGGACGGGGCGGGACAGGGTCTTACAATGAGCAGTTCTTC	CSTSLGRGGTGSYNEQFF
few	TRBV18	TRBD2	TRBJ2-1	TGTGCCAGCTCCGGACTAGCGGGAGAAAACAATGAGCAGTTCTTC	CASSGLAGENNEQFF
.	TRBV29-1	.	TRBJ1-4	TGCAGCGTTGAAGATCACGGAGGGGTTAATGAAAAACTGTTTTTT	CSVEDHGGVNEKLFF
.	TRBV24-1	TRBD1	TRBJ2-1	TGTGCCACCAGTGAAGTAGGGACAGGGCACCATGAGCAGTTCTTC	CATSEVGTGHHEQFF
few	TRBV18	TRBD1	TRBJ2-4	TGTGCCAGCTCATCGGACCGGGACAGGGGGCGGAACATTCAGTACTTC	CASSSDRDRGRNIQYF
.	TRBV20-1	.	TRBJ2-7	TGCAGTGCTAGAGATCGGGGACGGTTCTCCTACGAGCAGTACTTC	CSARDRGRFSYEQYF
.	TRBV7-9	.	TRBJ1-1	TGTGCCAGCAGCTTACTGGGGGGAAGGGAAGCTTTCTTT	CASSLLGGREAFF